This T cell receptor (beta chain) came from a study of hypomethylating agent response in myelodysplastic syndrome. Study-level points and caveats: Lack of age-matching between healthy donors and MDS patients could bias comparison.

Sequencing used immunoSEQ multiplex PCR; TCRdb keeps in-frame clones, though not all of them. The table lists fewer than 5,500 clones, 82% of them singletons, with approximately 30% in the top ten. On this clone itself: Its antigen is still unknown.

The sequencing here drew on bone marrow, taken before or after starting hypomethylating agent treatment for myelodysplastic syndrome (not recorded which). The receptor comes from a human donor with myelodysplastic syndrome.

CDR3 sequence: CASSGPDSSNYGYTF. As DNA, the CDR3 is TGTGCCAGCAGTGGACCGGACAGCTCTAACTATGGCTACACCTTC. The gene calls are TRBV6-1 and TRBJ1-2, with D possibly matching TRBD1 (6 bases). The germline V and J ends were trimmed by 4 bases and 0 bases, with 12 bases remaining between them. This CDR3 is 15 amino acids long. CDR1 and CDR2 from the germline V gene are MNHNS and SASEGT.